The 32 T cell receptor beta chains in this list originate from one sample, sequenced in a study of cytomegalovirus exposure and HLA in healthy donors. The PCR had 60 Vbeta and 13 Jbeta primers. TCRdb's table, derived via immunoSEQ multiplex PCR, lists solely in-frame clones and lacks some. The repertoire holds 190,000 or so clones, with under 85% as singletons. Sequencing was carried out using PBMCs. The receptors stem from a man aged 45 to 65 in good health and CMV-seronegative.

The rearrangement uses TRBV4-2 and TRBJ2-2; 8 bases align to TRBD2. The V gene end was trimmed by 1 base and the J gene end by 2 bases; junction bases not matched to a gene: 9. This CDR3 comprises 18 residues. Germline V gene sequence: CDR1 LGHNA, CDR2 YNFKEQ. The DNA for the CDR3 is TGTGCCAGCAGCCAAGCGCTCGGGTTAGCGGGAAACACCGGGGAGCTGTTTTTT. Protein product: CASSQALGLAGNTGELFF.

Points on this clone: The junction departs from germline at one end; a sequencing error may be responsible. The V gene is TRBV7-9, the J gene TRBJ1-3; D gene ambiguous. From germline, CDR1 is SEHNR and CDR2 FQNEAQ (reference sequence). CDR3 size: 16 residues. DNA of the CDR3: TGTTCCAGCAGCCCCCCCCGGTTAAACTCTGGAAACACCATATATTTT. Translating it yields CSSSPPRLNSGNTIYF.

This chain links TRBV4-1 with TRBJ1-1; 10 bases match TRBD1. V was pared by 4 bases and J by 5 bases, with 13 bases of the junction left unmatched. Germline CDR1 and CDR2: MGHRA and YSYEKL. The CDR3 is made up of 17 amino acids. DNA of the CDR3: TGCGCCAGCAGCCGGGCCGGGACAGGGGCCATAGGAACTGAAGCTTTCTTT. It yields the protein CASSRAGTGAIGTEAFF.

This clone has just one count. This rearrangement joins TRBV5-1 to TRBJ2-2; a weak D match, TRBD1 (6 bases). V was clipped by 4 bases and J by 0 bases, with 10 bases between them. This CDR3 is built from 15 residues. From germline, CDR1 is SGHRS and CDR2 YFSETQ. CDR3 sequence (DNA): TGCGCCAGCAGCCGGGACACAACGAACACCGGGGAGCTGTTTTTT. Protein sequence: CASSRDTTNTGELFF.

This chain connects TRBV19 to TRBJ2-3; TRBD2 matches at 7 bases. This CDR3 contains 15 residues. The germline V gene encodes CDR1 LNHDA and CDR2 SQIVND (reference sequence). V shed 2 bases, J shed 3 bases, and the junction held 5 bases outside the gene matches. The DNA for the CDR3 is TGTGCCAGTAGTATAAGGTCAGCGGGAACAGATACGCAGTATTTT. It yields the protein CASSIRSAGTDTQYF.

The chain is built from TRBV19 and TRBJ2-7, with 8 bases lining up with TRBD2. Germline V lookup: CDR1 LNHDA, CDR2 SQIVND (reference sequence). There are 15 residues in the CDR3. The J segment lost 4 bases and the V segment lost 5 bases, leaving 10 bases of the junction unmatched. The CDR3 here is CASSSRAGGLYEQYF. The CDR3 DNA follows: TGTGCCAGTAGTTCCCGTGCGGGGGGCTTGTACGAGCAGTACTTC.

This clone showed up just once. This CDR3 is CASRRGLEATGELFF. The CDR3 region has the DNA TGTGCCAGCCGGAGGGGACTAGAGGCCACCGGGGAGCTGTTTTTT. V usage is TRBV2 and J usage is TRBJ2-2; 8 bases are shared with TRBD2. The CDR3 is made up of 15 amino acids. Germline CDR1 reads SNHLY; CDR2 reads FYNNEI. Germline trimming cut 8 bases from V and 4 bases from J; bases unmatched to any gene: 9.

This chain uses TRBV6-5 with TRBJ2-2; no firm D call. This CDR3 is 14 amino acids long. Germline values: CDR1 MNHEY, CDR2 SVGAGI. Trimming pared 1 base from V and 4 bases from J, leaving 7 bases between. The CDR3: CASSYLRSTGELFF. The CDR3 nucleotides are TGTGCCAGCAGTTACTTGAGGAGCACCGGGGAGCTGTTTTTT.

Only one count was recorded for this clone. The chain couples TRBV7-9 to TRBJ1-1; D might be TRBD1 (6 bases). This CDR3 has 15 amino acids. V lost 2 bases and J 4 bases, leaving 14 bases between the germline ends. The germline V gene encodes CDR1 SEHNR and CDR2 FQNEAQ (reference sequence). CDR3 sequence reads: CASSLFLTGSTEAFF. Here the CDR3 DNA reads TGTGCCAGCAGCTTATTCTTAACAGGGAGCACTGAAGCTTTCTTT.

The chain recombines TRBV4-2 with TRBJ2-3, with TRBD2 identical over 10 bases. Germline CDR1 reads LGHNA; CDR2 reads YNFKEQ. Trimming removed 1 base from V and 0 bases from J; junction bases left unmatched: 4. This CDR3 region has 17 residues. CDR3 amino acids: CASSQVTTSGSTDTQYF. In DNA, the CDR3 is TGTGCCAGCAGCCAAGTAACGACTAGCGGGAGCACAGATACGCAGTATTTT.

CDR3 sequence: CASSPQDSSNEKLFF. Written as DNA, the CDR3 is TGTGCCAGCTCACCACAGGACAGCTCTAATGAAAAACTGTTTTTT. This chain connects TRBV18 to TRBJ1-4, with D perhaps TRBD1 (6 bases). Germline V CDR1 and CDR2: KGHSH, LQKENI. Trimming took off 1 base at V and 3 bases at J, with 9 bases between the two ends. CDR3 size: 15 residues.

The rearrangement joins TRBV5-1 to TRBJ2-5, with TRBD2 identical over 11 bases. The length of the CDR3 is 16 residues. The V gene's germline CDR1 is SGHRS and CDR2 YFSETQ. V was clipped by 6 bases and J by 1 base; unmatched bases: 8. The CDR3 spells CASTNLAGGTQETQYF. The CDR3 bases are TGCGCCAGCACCAATTTAGCGGGGGGGACCCAAGAGACCCAGTACTTC.

The chain combines TRBV2 with TRBJ2-7; a possible D gene is TRBD2 (6 bases). The CDR3 loop spans 14 amino acids. The germline gives CDR1 SNHLY, CDR2 FYNNEI. V dropped 2 bases and J dropped 0 bases, with 8 bases sitting between them. CDR3 DNA sequence: TGTGCCAGCAGTGAATCGGGACTCTCCTACGAGCAGTACTTC. Its protein product is CASSESGLSYEQYF.

The J gene is TRBJ1-3, the V gene TRBV13; TRBD1 matches at 9 bases. This CDR3 has 17 residues. V lost 5 bases to trimming and J lost 0 bases; unmatched junction nucleotides: 8. CDR1 and CDR2 from the germline V gene are PRHDT and FYEKMQ (reference sequence). This chain's CDR3 is CASSRGTGYYSGNTIYF. The CDR3 nucleotides read TGTGCCAGCAGCCGCGGGACAGGGTACTACTCTGGAAACACCATATATTTT.

This clone was found a few times. This chain connects TRBV4-1 to TRBJ1-2, with a weak D call TRBD1 (5 bases). V was clipped by 2 bases and J by 8 bases, with 15 bases between them. CDR3 length: 14 residues. Germline values: CDR1 MGHRA, CDR2 YSYEKL. CDR3 region: CASSQSRREGGYTF. The CDR3 DNA reads TGCGCCAGCAGCCAATCCCGCAGGGAGGGCGGCTACACCTTC.

This clone was detected only once. This sequence joins TRBV18 and TRBJ2-5; 9 bases map to TRBD1. V was pared by 0 bases and J by 4 bases, with 3 bases of the junction left unmatched. The CDR3 loop spans 15 amino acids. Germline CDR1 KGHSH, CDR2 LQKENI. In DNA form, the CDR3 reads TGTGCCAGCTCACCACCGACAGGGGGAGGAGAGACCCAGTACTTC. It yields the protein CASSPPTGGGETQYF.

The chain uses TRBV2 and TRBJ2-7, with 8 bases matching TRBD2. This CDR3 is 15 amino acids long. The V gene's germline CDR1 is SNHLY and CDR2 FYNNEI. V lost 7 bases and J lost 6; bases outside the gene matches: 14. CDR3 nucleotides: TGTGCCAGCAAATTAGAGACTAGCGATTCGGGCGAGCAGTACTTC. Amino acid sequence: CASKLETSDSGEQYF.

Regarding this clone: Different DNA sequences within this sample yield the same CDR3. V usage is TRBV7-9 and J usage is TRBJ2-7; TRBD2 agrees at 14 bases. The CDR3 has 15 residues. Trimming removed 5 bases from V and 3 bases from J; junction bases left unmatched: 3. Looked up from germline, CDR1 is SEHNR and CDR2 is FQNEAQ (reference sequence). CDR3 bases: TGTGCCAGCAGCCGGACTAGCGGGGGGTTCTACGAGCAGTACTTC. This translates into CASSRTSGGFYEQYF.

V is TRBV15 and J is TRBJ2-2, with a possible D match to TRBD1 (5 bases). Trimming pared 6 bases from V and 1 base from J, leaving 9 bases between. In germline, CDR1 is LNHNV, CDR2 YYDKDF (reference sequence). This CDR3 is 14 amino acids long. Written as DNA, the CDR3 is TGTGCCACCAGTCGCAGGGTGAACACCGGGGAGCTGTTTTTT. Protein: CATSRRVNTGELFF.

The CDR3 bases are TGTGCCAGCAGTTACTCGTCAGGGGGCGGCTACGAGCAGTACTTC. It codes for CASSYSSGGGYEQYF. The V gene is TRBV6-5, the J gene TRBJ2-7, with 8 bases matching TRBD1. CDR1 is MNHEY and CDR2 is SVGAGI in the germline V gene. The CDR3 loop spans 15 amino acids. Trimming removed 0 bases from V and 3 bases from J; junction bases left unmatched: 4.

The V gene is TRBV9, the J gene TRBJ2-3; 9 bases are shared with TRBD2. V trimming: 3 bases; J trimming: 0 bases; junction bases outside the gene matches: 14. The CDR3 contains 19 residues. Per the germline V gene, CDR1 is SGDLS and CDR2 is YYNGEE. The CDR3 protein is CASSGKGGGANPSTDTQYF. CDR3 DNA sequence: TGTGCCAGCAGCGGAAAGGGCGGGGGGGCTAACCCTAGCACAGATACGCAGTATTTT.

This chain joins TRBV6-5 and TRBJ2-7, with 9 nucleotides matching TRBD1. Germline V gene data show CDR1 as MNHEY and CDR2 as SVGAGI. The CDR3 runs 14 residues. V lost 4 bases to trimming and J lost 4 bases; unmatched junction nucleotides: 5. In nucleotides, the CDR3 is TGTGCCAGCAGTTCCGGGACAGGGAGTTACGAGCAGTACTTC. Protein: CASSSGTGSYEQYF.

This chain joins TRBV7-3 and TRBJ2-7; D possibly corresponds to TRBD2 (5 bases). V lost 2 bases and J 2 bases, leaving 10 bases between the germline ends. CDR1 and CDR2 (germline): SGHTA, FQGTGA. CDR3 length: 14 amino acids. The CDR3 DNA reads TGTGCCAGCAGCTTACCGGGGAATACCTACGAGCAGTACTTC. This sequence encodes CASSLPGNTYEQYF. Filled out from reference TRBV7-3 and TRBJ2-7, the complete variable domain reads GAGVSQTPSNKVTEKGKYVELRCDPISGHTALYWYRQSLGQGPEFLIYFQGTGAADDSGLPNDRFFAVRPEGSVSTLKIQRTERGDSAVYLCASSLPGNTYEQYFGPGTRLTVT.

The V call is TRBV4-3, the J call TRBJ2-1; 8 bases are shared with TRBD2. The CDR3 has 16 amino acids. The V segment lost 4 bases and the J segment 2 bases; nucleotides outside the gene matches: 7. Per germline, CDR1 LGHNA and CDR2 YSLEER. In nucleotides, the CDR3 is TGCGCCAGCAGCCTCGACAGCGGGGGCCCCTACAATGAGCAGTTCTTC. Its protein product is CASSLDSGGPYNEQFF.

This chain joins TRBV6-1 and TRBJ1-5, with 8 positions matching TRBD1. Germline V lookup: CDR1 MNHNS, CDR2 SASEGT. The trim removed 7 bases at V and 5 bases at J, leaving 7 bases unmatched. The CDR3 covers 14 residues. The DNA for the CDR3 is TGTGCCAGCACCATGGGACAGGCCGATCAGCCCCAGCATTTT. Its protein product is CASTMGQADQPQHF.

The chain uses TRBV2 and TRBJ1-5; weak D call: TRBD1 (5 bases). The CDR3 consists of 15 residues. The ends were cut back, 4 bases at V and 8 bases at J, with 18 bases in the middle. Germline lookup yields CDR1 SNHLY and CDR2 FYNNEI. The CDR3: CASSVGQTLLEPQHF. CDR3 bases: TGTGCCAGCAGTGTGGGGCAGACACTTTTGGAGCCCCAGCATTTT.

This clone has just a few counts. The V gene is TRBV7-9, the J gene TRBJ2-6, with D possibly being TRBD2 (6 bases). Germline V gene sequence: CDR1 SEHNR, CDR2 FQNEAQ (reference sequence). Trimming took 1 base from V and 2 from J, leaving 6 bases between them. The CDR3 contains 15 residues. CDR3 protein: CASSLGGAGANVLTF. The CDR3 DNA sequence: TGTGCCAGCAGCTTAGGGGGGGCTGGGGCCAACGTCCTGACTTTC.

This clone was seen once. This sequence joins TRBV6-1 and TRBJ2-7; D may be TRBD1 (5 bases). Germline-derived CDR1 and CDR2 are MNHNS and SASEGT. Trimming removed 0 bases at V and 3 bases at J, with 12 bases between. There are 15 residues in the CDR3. CDR3 in DNA: TGTGCCAGCAGTGAAGCAGGGGCTCCTATCTACGAGCAGTACTTC. Protein sequence: CASSEAGAPIYEQYF.

The chain couples TRBV29-1 to TRBJ1-1; 7 nucleotides line up with TRBD1. The CDR3 is 15 residues long. The V gene's germline CDR1 is SQVTM and CDR2 ANQGSEA. The junction had 10 bases not matched to a gene; V was cut back by 5 bases and J by 1 base. DNA of the CDR3: TGCAGCGTTCATCACGCAGGGACAGCGAACACTGAAGCTTTCTTT. This codes for CSVHHAGTANTEAFF.

The chain recombines TRBV6-6 with TRBJ1-2; TRBD1 matches 9 bases. Germline lookup yields CDR1 MNHNY and CDR2 SVGAGI (reference sequence). V was clipped by 4 bases and J by 5 bases; unmatched bases: 8. The CDR3 extends over 15 amino acids. The CDR3 is CASSFPGQGVYGYTF. The CDR3 DNA sequence: TGTGCCAGCAGTTTTCCGGGACAGGGAGTTTATGGCTACACCTTC.

Turning to this clone: This specimen includes other DNA sequences encoding the same CDR3. This rearrangement joins TRBV6-5 to TRBJ1-1, with D perhaps TRBD1 (5 bases). With 5 bases removed from V and 0 bases from J, the gap between germline ends came to 7 bases. Germline assignment: CDR1 MNHEY and CDR2 SVGAGI. The CDR3 totals 13 residues. Written as DNA, the CDR3 is TGTGCCAGCAGTCGACAGATGAACACTGAAGCTTTCTTT. Its translation: CASSRQMNTEAFF.

This chain joins TRBV27 and TRBJ2-7, with 10 bases that match TRBD2. This CDR3 is 16 amino acids long. Germline assignment: CDR1 MNHEY and CDR2 SMNVEV (reference sequence). Trimming cost V 2 bases and J 2 bases; bases outside gene matches: 6. CDR3 residues: CASSLQFGTSAYEQYF. As DNA, the CDR3 is TGTGCCAGCAGTTTACAGTTTGGGACTAGCGCCTACGAGCAGTACTTC.